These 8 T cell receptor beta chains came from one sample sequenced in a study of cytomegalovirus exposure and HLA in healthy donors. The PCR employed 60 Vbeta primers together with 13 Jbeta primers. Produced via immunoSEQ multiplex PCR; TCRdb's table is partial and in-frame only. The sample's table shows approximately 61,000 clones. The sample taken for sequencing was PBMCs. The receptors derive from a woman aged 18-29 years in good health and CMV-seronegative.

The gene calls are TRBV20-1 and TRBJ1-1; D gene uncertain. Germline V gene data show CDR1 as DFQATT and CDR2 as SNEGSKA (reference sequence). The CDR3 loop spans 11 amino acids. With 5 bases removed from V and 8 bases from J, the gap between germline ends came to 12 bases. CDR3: CSAFPGTEAFF. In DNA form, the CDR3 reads TGCAGTGCTTTCCCAGGCACCGAAGCTTTCTTT.

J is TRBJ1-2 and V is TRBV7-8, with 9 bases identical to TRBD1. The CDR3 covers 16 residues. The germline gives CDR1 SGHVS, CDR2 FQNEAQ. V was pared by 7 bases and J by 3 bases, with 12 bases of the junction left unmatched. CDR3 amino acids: CASTLLPGQGHYGYTF. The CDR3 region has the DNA TGTGCCAGCACCCTCCTTCCGGGACAGGGACACTATGGCTACACCTTC.

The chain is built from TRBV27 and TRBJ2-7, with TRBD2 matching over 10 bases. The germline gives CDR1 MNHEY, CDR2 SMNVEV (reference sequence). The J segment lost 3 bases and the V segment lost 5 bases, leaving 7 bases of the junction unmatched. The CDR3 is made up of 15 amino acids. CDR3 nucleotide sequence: TGTGCCAGCAGTCTAGAGCGGGGGGGCCTCTACGAGCAGTACTTC. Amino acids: CASSLERGGLYEQYF.

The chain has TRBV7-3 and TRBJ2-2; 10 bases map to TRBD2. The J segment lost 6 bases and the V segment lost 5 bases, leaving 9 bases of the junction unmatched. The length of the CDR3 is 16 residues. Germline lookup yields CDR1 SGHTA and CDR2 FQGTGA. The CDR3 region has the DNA TGTGCCAGCAGCCCCAGTGGAGCGGGAGGGTCCGGGGAGCTGTTTTTT. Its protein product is CASSPSGAGGSGELFF.

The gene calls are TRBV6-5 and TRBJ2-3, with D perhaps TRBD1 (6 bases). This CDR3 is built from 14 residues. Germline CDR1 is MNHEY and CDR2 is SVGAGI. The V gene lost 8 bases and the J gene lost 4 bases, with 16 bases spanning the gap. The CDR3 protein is CASQHREGADTQYF. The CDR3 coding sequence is TGTGCCAGCCAGCACAGGGAAGGCGCAGATACGCAGTATTTT.

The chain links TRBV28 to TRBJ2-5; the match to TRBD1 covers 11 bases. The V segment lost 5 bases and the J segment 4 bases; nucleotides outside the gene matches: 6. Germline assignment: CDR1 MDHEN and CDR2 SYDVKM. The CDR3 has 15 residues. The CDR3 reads CASSPWTGGRETQYF. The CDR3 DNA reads TGTGCCAGCAGTCCCTGGACAGGGGGCAGAGAGACCCAGTACTTC.

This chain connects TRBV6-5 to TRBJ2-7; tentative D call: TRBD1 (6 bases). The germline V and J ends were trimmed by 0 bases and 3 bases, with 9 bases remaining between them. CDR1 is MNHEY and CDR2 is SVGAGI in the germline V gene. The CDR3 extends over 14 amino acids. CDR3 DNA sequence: TGTGCCAGCAGTTACTCGATACAGGGCTACGAGCAGTACTTC. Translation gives CASSYSIQGYEQYF.

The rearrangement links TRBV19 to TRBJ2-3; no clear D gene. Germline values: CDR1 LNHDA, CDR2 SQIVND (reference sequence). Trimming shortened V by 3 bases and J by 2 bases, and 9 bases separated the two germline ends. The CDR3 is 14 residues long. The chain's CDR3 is CASSIHLITDTQYF. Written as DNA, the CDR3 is TGTGCCAGTAGTATCCACTTAATCACAGATACGCAGTATTTT.